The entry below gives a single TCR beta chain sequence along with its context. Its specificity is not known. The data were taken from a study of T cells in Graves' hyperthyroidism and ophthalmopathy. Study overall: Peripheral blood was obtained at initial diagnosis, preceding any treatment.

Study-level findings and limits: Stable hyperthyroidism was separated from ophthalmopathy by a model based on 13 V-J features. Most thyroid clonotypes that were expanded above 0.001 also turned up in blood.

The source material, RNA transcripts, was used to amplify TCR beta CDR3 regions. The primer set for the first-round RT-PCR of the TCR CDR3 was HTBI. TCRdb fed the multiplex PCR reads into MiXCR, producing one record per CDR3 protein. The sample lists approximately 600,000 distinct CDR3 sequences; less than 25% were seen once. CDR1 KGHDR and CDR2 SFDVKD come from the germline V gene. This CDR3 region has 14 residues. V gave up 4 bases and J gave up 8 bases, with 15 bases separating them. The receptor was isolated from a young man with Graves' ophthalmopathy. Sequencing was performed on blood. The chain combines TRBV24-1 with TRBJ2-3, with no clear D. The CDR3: CATSDHRQIATQYF. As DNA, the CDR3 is TGTGCCACCAGTGACCACCGACAAATTGCTACGCAGTATTTT.